The clone carrying this T cell receptor (beta chain) was counted many times. This same CDR3 is encoded by further DNA sequences in the sample. Naive-designated CD8 cells lacked CD45RO, were positively enriched for CCR7, and omitted terminally differentiated effector memory CD45RA+ cells. Within Nashville, Tennessee resided all donors, each a Caucasian adult. Looked up from germline, CDR1 is MDHEN and CDR2 is SYDVKM. Trimming shortened V by 6 bases and J by 2 bases, and 4 bases separated the two germline ends. This CDR3 is 11 amino acids long. The data stem from a study of shared clonotypes between healthy human individuals. Profiling relied on immunoSEQ multiplex PCR, and the TCRdb table lists in-frame clones only, not all of them. The sample contains hundreds of thousands of clones, approximately 92% of which appear only once.

The TCR comes from a man aged 25-40 years in good health. Input material: naive CD8+ T cells sorted from blood. The chain joins TRBV28 to TRBJ1-2; D is uncertain. The CDR3 spells CASSLNYGYTF. The CDR3 DNA reads TGTGCCAGCAGCTTAAACTATGGCTACACCTTC.